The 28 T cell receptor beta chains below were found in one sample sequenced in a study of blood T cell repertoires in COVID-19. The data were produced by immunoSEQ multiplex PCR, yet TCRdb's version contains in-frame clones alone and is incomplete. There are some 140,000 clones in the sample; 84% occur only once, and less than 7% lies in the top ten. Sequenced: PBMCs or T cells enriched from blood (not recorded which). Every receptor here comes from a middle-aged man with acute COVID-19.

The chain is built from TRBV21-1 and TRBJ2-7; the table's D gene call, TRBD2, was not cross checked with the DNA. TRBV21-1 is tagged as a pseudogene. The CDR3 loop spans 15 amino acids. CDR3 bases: TGTGCCAGCAGCAAAGGAGGAGCTATCCATTACGAGCAGTACTTC. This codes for CASSKGGAIHYEQYF.

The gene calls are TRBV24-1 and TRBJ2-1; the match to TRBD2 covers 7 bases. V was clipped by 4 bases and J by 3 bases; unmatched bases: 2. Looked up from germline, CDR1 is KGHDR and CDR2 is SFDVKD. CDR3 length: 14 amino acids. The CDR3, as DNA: TGTGCCACCAGTGAGACTAGCCTCTACAATGAGCAGTTCTTC. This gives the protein CATSETSLYNEQFF.

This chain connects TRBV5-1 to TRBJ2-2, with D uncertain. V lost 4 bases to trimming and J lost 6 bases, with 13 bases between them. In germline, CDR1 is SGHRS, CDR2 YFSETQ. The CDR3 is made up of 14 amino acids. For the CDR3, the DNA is TGCGCCAGCAGCCTGGCGCGGTTCGCCGGGGAGCTGTTTTTT. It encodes CASSLARFAGELFF. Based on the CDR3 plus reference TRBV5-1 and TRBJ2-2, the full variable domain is KAGVTQTPRYLIKTRGQQVTLSCSPISGHRSVSWYQQTPGQGLQFLFEYFSETQRNKGNFPGRFSGRQFSNSRSEMNVSTLELGDSALYLCASSLARFAGELFFGEGSRLTVL.

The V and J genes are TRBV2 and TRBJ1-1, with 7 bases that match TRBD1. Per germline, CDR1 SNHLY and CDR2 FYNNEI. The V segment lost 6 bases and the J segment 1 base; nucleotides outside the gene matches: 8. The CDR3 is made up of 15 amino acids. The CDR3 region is CASSPLQGTNTEAFF. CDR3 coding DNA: TGTGCCAGCAGCCCATTACAGGGGACGAACACTGAAGCTTTCTTT. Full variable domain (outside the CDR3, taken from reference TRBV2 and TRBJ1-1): EPEVTQTPSHQVTQMGQEVILRCVPISNHLYFYWYRQILGQKVEFLVSFYNNEISEKSEIFDDQFSVERPDGSNFTLKIRSTKLEDSAMYFCASSPLQGTNTEAFFGQGTRLTVV.

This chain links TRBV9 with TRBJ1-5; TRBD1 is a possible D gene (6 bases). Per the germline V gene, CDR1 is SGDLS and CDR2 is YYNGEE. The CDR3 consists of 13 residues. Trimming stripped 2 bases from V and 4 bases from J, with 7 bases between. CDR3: CASSVGANQPQHF. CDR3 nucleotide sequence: TGTGCCAGCAGCGTGGGGGCAAATCAGCCCCAGCATTTT. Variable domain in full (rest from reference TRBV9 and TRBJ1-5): DSGVTQTPKHLITATGQRVTLRCSPRSGDLSVYWYQQSLDQGLQFLIQYYNGEERAKGNILERFSAQQFPDLHSELNLSSLELGDSALYFCASSVGANQPQHFGDGTRLSIL.

CDR3 protein: CASSIGGSSYEQYF. The CDR3 DNA sequence: TGTGCCAGTAGTATCGGGGGGAGCTCCTACGAGCAGTACTTC. The rearrangement joins TRBV19 to TRBJ2-7; 7 nucleotides line up with TRBD2. Germline CDR1 is LNHDA and CDR2 is SQIVND (reference sequence). This CDR3 region has 14 residues. V was clipped by 3 bases and J by 0 bases; unmatched bases: 2.

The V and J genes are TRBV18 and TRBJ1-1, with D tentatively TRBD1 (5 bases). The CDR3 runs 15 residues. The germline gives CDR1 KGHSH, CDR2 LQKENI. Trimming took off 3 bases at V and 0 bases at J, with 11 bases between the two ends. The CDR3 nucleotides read TGTGCCAGCTCACCTAGGGGCAGGGTGAACACTGAAGCTTTCTTT. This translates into CASSPRGRVNTEAFF.

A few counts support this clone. CDR3 sequence: CASRSRTPMPSYNSPLHF. In nucleotides, the CDR3 is TGTGCCAGCCGTTCGCGGACACCGATGCCCTCTTATAATTCACCCCTCCACTTT. This sequence joins TRBV21-1 and TRBJ1-6; the table's TRBD1 call for D was not verified on the DNA. TRBV21-1 corresponds to a pseudogene. The CDR3 sequence is 18 residues long.

CDR3 sequence reads: CASSQGRNEQFF. As DNA, the CDR3 is TGTGCCAGCAGCCAGGGCCGCAATGAGCAGTTCTTC. J is TRBJ2-1 and V is TRBV11-3, with TRBD1 as a possible D gene (5 bases). The CDR3 is made up of 12 amino acids. The germline gives CDR1 SGHNT, CDR2 YENEEA. The V end lost 5 bases, the J end lost 6 bases, and 8 bases lay between the germline ends.

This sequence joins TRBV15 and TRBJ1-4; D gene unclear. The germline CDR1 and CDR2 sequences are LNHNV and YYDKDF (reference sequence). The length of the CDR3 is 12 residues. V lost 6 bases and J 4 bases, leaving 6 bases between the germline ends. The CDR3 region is CATRPDNEKLFF. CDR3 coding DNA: TGTGCCACCAGGCCAGATAATGAAAAACTGTTTTTT.

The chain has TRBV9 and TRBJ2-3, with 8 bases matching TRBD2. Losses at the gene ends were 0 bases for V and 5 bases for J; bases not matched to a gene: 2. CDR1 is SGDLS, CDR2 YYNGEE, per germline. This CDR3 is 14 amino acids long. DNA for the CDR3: TGTGCCAGCAGCGTAGCGGGAGGGGAAGATACGCAGTATTTT. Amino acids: CASSVAGGEDTQYF.

The CDR3 sequence is CASSDGKNTEAFF. CDR3 nucleotide sequence: TGTGCCTCCAGCGACGGGAAAAACACTGAAGCTTTCTTT. V usage is TRBV19 and J usage is TRBJ1-1; D gene uncertain. The germline V and J ends were trimmed by 11 bases and 2 bases, with 15 bases remaining between them. The CDR3 runs 13 residues. Germline loops: CDR1 LNHDA, CDR2 SQIVND (reference sequence).

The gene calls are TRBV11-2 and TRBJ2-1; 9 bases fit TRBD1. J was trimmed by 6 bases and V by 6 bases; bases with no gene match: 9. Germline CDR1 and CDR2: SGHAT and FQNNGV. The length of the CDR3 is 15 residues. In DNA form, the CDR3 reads TGTGCCAGCAGTCCAGGACAGGGGATTGCCAATGAGCAGTTCTTC. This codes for CASSPGQGIANEQFF. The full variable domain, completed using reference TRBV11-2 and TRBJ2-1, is EAGVAQSPRYKIIEKRQSVAFWCNPISGHATLYWYQQILGQGPKLLIQFQNNGVVDDSQLPKDRFSAERLKGVDSTLKIQPAKLEDSAVYLCASSPGQGIANEQFFGPGTRLTVL.

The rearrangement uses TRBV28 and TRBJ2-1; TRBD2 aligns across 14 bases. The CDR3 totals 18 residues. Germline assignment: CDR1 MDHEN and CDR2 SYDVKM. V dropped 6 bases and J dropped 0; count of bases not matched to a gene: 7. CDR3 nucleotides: TGTGCCAGCAGGCCAAGGACTAGCGGGGGGAGCTCCTACAATGAGCAGTTCTTC. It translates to CASRPRTSGGSSYNEQFF.

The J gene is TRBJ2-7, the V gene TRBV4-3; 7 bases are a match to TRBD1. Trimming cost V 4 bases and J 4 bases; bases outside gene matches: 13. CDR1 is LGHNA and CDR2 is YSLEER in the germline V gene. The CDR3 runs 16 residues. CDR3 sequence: CASSPSPGTDQYEQYF. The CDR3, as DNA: TGCGCCAGCAGCCCCTCCCCCGGGACAGACCAATACGAGCAGTACTTC.

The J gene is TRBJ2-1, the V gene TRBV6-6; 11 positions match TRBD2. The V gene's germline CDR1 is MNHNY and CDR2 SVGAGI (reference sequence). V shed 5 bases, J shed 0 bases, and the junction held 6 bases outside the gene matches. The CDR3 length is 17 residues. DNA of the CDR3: TGTGCCAGCAGTCCCCTAGCGGGGGGCAGCTCCTACAATGAGCAGTTCTTC. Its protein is CASSPLAGGSSYNEQFF.

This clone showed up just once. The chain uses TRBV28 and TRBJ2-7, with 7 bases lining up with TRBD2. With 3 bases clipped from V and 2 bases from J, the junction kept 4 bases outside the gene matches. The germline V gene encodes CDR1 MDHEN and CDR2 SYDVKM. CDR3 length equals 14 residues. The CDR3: CASSLVGGTYEQYF. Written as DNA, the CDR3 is TGTGCCAGCAGTTTGGTGGGAGGGACCTACGAGCAGTACTTC.

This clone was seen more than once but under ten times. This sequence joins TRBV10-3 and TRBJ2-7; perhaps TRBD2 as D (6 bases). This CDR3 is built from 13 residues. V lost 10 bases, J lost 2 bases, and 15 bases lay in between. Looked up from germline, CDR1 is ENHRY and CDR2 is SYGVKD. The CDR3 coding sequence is TGTGCCACCCGACTAGGCCTGGCCTACGAGCAGTACTTC. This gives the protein CATRLGLAYEQYF.

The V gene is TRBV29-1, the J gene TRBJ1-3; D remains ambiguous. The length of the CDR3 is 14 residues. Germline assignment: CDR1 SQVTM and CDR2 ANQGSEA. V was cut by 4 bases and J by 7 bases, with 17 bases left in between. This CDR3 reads CSVGGDKESNTIYF. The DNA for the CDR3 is TGCAGCGTTGGGGGAGATAAGGAATCGAACACCATATATTTT.

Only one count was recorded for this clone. CDR3 sequence (DNA): TGTGCCAGTAGTATTTTTAACAGGGCTCCCAATCAGCCCCAGCATTTT. Residues: CASSIFNRAPNQPQHF. The chain joins TRBV19 to TRBJ1-5, with a possible D match to TRBD1 (6 bases). The germline V and J ends were trimmed by 3 bases and 3 bases, with 15 bases remaining between them. The CDR3 length is 16 residues. CDR1 is LNHDA and CDR2 is SQIVND in the germline V gene (reference sequence).

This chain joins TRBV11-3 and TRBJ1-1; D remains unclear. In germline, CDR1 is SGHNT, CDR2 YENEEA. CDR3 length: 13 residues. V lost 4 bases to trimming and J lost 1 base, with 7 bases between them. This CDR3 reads CASSSRQNTEAFF. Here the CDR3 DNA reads TGTGCCAGCAGCTCGAGACAGAACACTGAAGCTTTCTTT.

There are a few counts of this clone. The chain's CDR3 is CASISTGNTEAFF. The CDR3 region has the DNA TGTGCCAGCATTTCCACAGGGAACACTGAAGCTTTCTTT. V usage is TRBV2 and J usage is TRBJ1-1, with D possibly matching TRBD1 (5 bases). The V gene's germline CDR1 is SNHLY and CDR2 FYNNEI. The CDR3 runs 13 residues. V lost 7 bases to trimming and J lost 1 base, with 10 bases between them.

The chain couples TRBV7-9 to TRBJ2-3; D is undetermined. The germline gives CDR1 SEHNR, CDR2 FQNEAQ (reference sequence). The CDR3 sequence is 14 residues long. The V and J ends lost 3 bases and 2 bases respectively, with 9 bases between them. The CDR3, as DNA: TGTGCCAGCAGCTTCGATTACACCACAGATACGCAGTATTTT. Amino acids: CASSFDYTTDTQYF.

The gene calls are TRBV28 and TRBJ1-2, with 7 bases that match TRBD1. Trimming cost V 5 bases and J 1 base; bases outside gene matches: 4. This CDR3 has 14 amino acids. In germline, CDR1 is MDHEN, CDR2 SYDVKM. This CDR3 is CASSAGQLNYGYTF. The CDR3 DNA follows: TGTGCCAGCAGTGCGGGACAGCTTAACTATGGCTACACCTTC.

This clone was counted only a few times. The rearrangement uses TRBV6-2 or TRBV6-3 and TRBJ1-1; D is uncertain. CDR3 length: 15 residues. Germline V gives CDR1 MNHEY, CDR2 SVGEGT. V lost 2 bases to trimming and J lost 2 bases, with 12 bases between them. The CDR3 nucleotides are TGTGCCAGCAGTTACCCGTTTCCTGTAAACACTGAAGCTTTCTTT. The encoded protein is CASSYPFPVNTEAFF.

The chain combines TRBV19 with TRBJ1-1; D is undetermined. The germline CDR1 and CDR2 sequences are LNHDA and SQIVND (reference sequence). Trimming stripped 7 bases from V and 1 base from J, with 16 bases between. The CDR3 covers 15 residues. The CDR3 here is CASTITLKWNTEAFF. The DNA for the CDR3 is TGTGCCAGTACCATCACTCTTAAATGGAACACTGAAGCTTTCTTT. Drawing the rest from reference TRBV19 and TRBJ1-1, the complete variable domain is DGGITQSPKYLFRKEGQNVTLSCEQNLNHDAMYWYRQDPGQGLRLIYYSQIVNDFQKGDIAEGYSVSREKKESFPLTVTSAQKNPTAFYLCASTITLKWNTEAFFGQGTRLTVV.

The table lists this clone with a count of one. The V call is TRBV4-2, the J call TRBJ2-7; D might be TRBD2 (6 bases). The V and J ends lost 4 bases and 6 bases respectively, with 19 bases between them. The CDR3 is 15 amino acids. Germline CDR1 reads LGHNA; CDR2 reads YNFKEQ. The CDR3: CASSPHPRGDSEQYF. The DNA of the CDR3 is TGTGCCAGCAGCCCCCATCCGAGAGGGGACTCCGAGCAGTACTTC.

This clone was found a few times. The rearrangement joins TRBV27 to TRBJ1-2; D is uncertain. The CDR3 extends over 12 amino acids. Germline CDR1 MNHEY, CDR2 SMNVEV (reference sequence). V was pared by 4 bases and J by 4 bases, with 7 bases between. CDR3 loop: CASSSGTYGYTF. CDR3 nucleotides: TGTGCCAGCAGTTCGGGAACCTATGGCTACACCTTC.